The 18 T cell receptor beta chains given below trace back to one sample, sequenced in a study of T cell repertoires in cytomegalovirus infection. A single record per CDR3 protein comes from TCRdb applying MiXCR to the reads. The data hold about 150,000 distinct CDR3 sequences, with around a quarter observed a single time. What was sequenced was PBMCs. The receptors were gathered from a human donor in good health (CMV status not recorded). Some clones in this sample may be carry-over from other donors' samples.

The chain recombines TRBV12-3 or TRBV12-4 with TRBJ2-7; D perhaps matches TRBD2 (5 bases). V was clipped by 3 bases and J by 2 bases, with 11 bases between them. The CDR3 loop spans 14 amino acids. CDR3 loop: CASSLSADAYEQYF. The CDR3 nucleotides read TGTGCCAGCAGTTTGTCAGCGGACGCCTACGAGCAGTACTTC.

There are a few counts of this clonotype. The genes are TRBV18 and TRBJ1-1; D not certain. The germline V gene encodes CDR1 KGHSH and CDR2 LQKENI. The CDR3 runs 15 residues. The V gene lost 2 bases and the J gene lost 3 bases, with 13 bases spanning the gap. CDR3 sequence reads: CASSPSGGGDTEAFF. In nucleotides, the CDR3 is TGTGCCAGCTCACCATCGGGAGGAGGCGACACTGAAGCTTTCTTT. The full variable domain, rest sourced from reference TRBV18 and TRBJ1-1, is NAGVMQNPRHLVRRRGQEARLRCSPMKGHSHVYWYRQLPEEGLKFMVYLQKENIIDESGMPKERFSAEFPKEGPSILRIQQVVRGDSAAYFCASSPSGGGDTEAFFGQGTRLTVV.

In regard to this clonotype: A read error may explain this, as a much larger clone is one base away. The conserved phenylalanine or tryptophan normally closing the CDR3 is absent here, so this likely arose from a read error. The chain carries TRBV7-2 and TRBJ2-7; D remains unclear. The CDR3 contains 16 residues. Germline values: CDR1 SGHTA, CDR2 FQGNSA. Trimming removed 2 bases from V and 7 bases from J, with 21 bases in between. CDR3 DNA: TGTGCCAGCAGCTTATCCGAACAGAGCCCTCTTGGGGAGCAGTACTAC. Its translation is CASSLSEQSPLGEQYY.

This clonotype was picked up many times. V usage is TRBV11-2 and J usage is TRBJ2-1; D uncertain. The germline V gene has CDR1 SGHAT and CDR2 FQNNGV. The CDR3 consists of 14 residues. Between the trimmed V and J ends, which lost 5 bases and 2 bases, there was a span of 10 bases. The CDR3 coding sequence is TGTGCCAGCAGCCCCACTAATGCCTACAATGAGCAGTTCTTC. This encodes CASSPTNAYNEQFF.

This clonotype was picked up a small number of times. The chain couples TRBV28 to TRBJ1-1, with D tentatively TRBD1 (5 bases). Germline CDR1 is MDHEN and CDR2 is SYDVKM. This CDR3 comprises 13 residues. Trimming removed 6 bases at V and 1 base at J, with 9 bases between. CDR3 sequence reads: CASRGGSNTEAFF. The CDR3 coding sequence is TGTGCCAGCAGGGGGGGTTCGAACACTGAAGCTTTCTTT.

This clonotype was counted a few times. J is TRBJ2-6 and V is TRBV20-1; 10 nucleotides match TRBD2. V dropped 2 bases and J dropped 0; count of bases not matched to a gene: 4. The CDR3 totals 17 residues. Germline V CDR1 and CDR2: DFQATT, SNEGSKA (reference sequence). The CDR3 region has the DNA TGCAGTGCTAGACTAGCGGGGGCCAACTCTGGGGCCAACGTCCTGACTTTC. This translates into CSARLAGANSGANVLTF.

The chain couples TRBV6-2 or TRBV6-3 to TRBJ1-1, with D unclear. CDR3 length: 13 amino acids. The V gene lost 4 bases and the J gene lost 4 bases, with 10 bases spanning the gap. Germline lookup yields CDR1 MNHEY and CDR2 SVGEGT. CDR3 in DNA: TGTGCCAGCAGTTTTGTGGGAAGCACTGAAGCTTTCTTT. Translating it yields CASSFVGSTEAFF.

The chain has TRBV6-4 and TRBJ2-2; a weak D match, TRBD2 (5 bases). The CDR3 length is 14 residues. In germline, CDR1 is MRHNA, CDR2 SNTAGT. The V end was cut by 0 bases, the J end by 7 bases, with 9 bases between. The CDR3 protein is CASSDSGSGGELFF. CDR3 bases: TGTGCCAGCAGTGACTCAGGAAGCGGCGGGGAGCTGTTTTTT.

This clonotype was seen more than once but under ten times. The J gene is TRBJ2-7, the V gene TRBV27; the D is unclear. V gave up 3 bases and J gave up 3 bases, with 9 bases separating them. The CDR3 is 13 residues long. CDR1 and CDR2 from the germline V gene are MNHEY and SMNVEV (reference sequence). The CDR3 loop reads CASSLVGDYEQYF. CDR3 coding DNA: TGTGCCAGCAGTTTGGTCGGAGACTACGAGCAGTACTTC.

In its sample, this clonotype was seen many times. The rearrangement joins TRBV7-2 to TRBJ1-1, with TRBD1 as a possible D gene (6 bases). V shed 1 base and J shed 3 bases, with 9 bases lying between them. Germline V gives CDR1 SGHTA, CDR2 FQGNSA. This CDR3 is 14 amino acids long. CDR3 nucleotide sequence: TGTGCCAGCAGCTTAGGACGACAGGACACTGAAGCTTTCTTT. Amino acids: CASSLGRQDTEAFF.

The chain recombines TRBV4-1 with TRBJ1-1, with D hard to call. The CDR3 is made up of 12 amino acids. The V gene lost 7 bases and the J gene lost 3 bases, with 9 bases spanning the gap. The germline V gene has CDR1 MGHRA and CDR2 YSYEKL. The CDR3 DNA reads TGCGCCAGCAAGGGATCGGACACTGAAGCTTTCTTT. This translates into CASKGSDTEAFF.

The rearrangement links TRBV29-1 to TRBJ2-5, with 10 bases aligning to TRBD1. CDR3 length equals 15 residues. V shed 3 bases, J shed 0 bases, and the junction held 4 bases outside the gene matches. CDR1 is SQVTM, CDR2 ANQGSEA, per germline. The CDR3 DNA reads TGCAGCGTTGAGTCGGGACAGGGGTACCAAGAGACCCAGTACTTC. It specifies CSVESGQGYQETQYF.

This clonotype has only a few counts. The V and J genes are TRBV2 and TRBJ2-5, with 14 bases identical to TRBD2. Germline V gene lookup returns CDR1 SNHLY and CDR2 FYNNEI. V lost 5 bases to trimming and J lost 5 bases; unmatched junction nucleotides: 10. The CDR3 totals 17 residues. The CDR3 DNA is TGTGCCAGCAGTATCCGGGGGACTAGCGGGAGTTCTGAGACCCAGTACTTC. This gives the protein CASSIRGTSGSSETQYF.

This clonotype was counted many times. The chain employs TRBV5-4 and TRBJ2-3; D might be TRBD2 (5 bases). Germline lookup yields CDR1 SGHNT and CDR2 YYREEE (reference sequence). Trimming left V 4 bases short and J 3 bases short, with 15 bases between. The CDR3 covers 15 residues. Here the CDR3 reads CASSLGVLSTDTQYF. The DNA for the CDR3 is TGTGCCAGCAGCCTCGGGGTCCTGAGTACAGATACGCAGTATTTT.

To note about this clonotype: A much larger clone lies a single base off, so this may be a read error. The chain has TRBV10-3 and TRBJ1-1, with D perhaps TRBD1 (6 bases). The CDR3 sequence is 16 residues long. Trimming pared 3 bases from V and 1 base from J, leaving 15 bases between. Looked up from germline, CDR1 is ENHRY and CDR2 is SYGVKD. The DNA for the CDR3 is TGTGCCATCAGTGAAACACGGGGGGCCGAGAACACTGAAGCTTTCTTT. Its translation is CAISETRGAENTEAFF.

The chain has TRBV20-1 and TRBJ1-2; D remains unclear. The CDR3 has 15 amino acids. Germline lookup yields CDR1 DFQATT and CDR2 SNEGSKA (reference sequence). V was clipped by 1 base and J by 1 base, with 13 bases between them. The CDR3 region is CSARGSTQRNYGYTF. The CDR3 DNA sequence: TGCAGTGCTAGAGGGAGCACCCAGCGTAACTATGGCTACACCTTC.

This clonotype was seen more than once but under ten times. The chain recombines TRBV7-9 with TRBJ1-5; D is perhaps TRBD1 (6 bases). V was pared by 1 base and J by 1 base, with 11 bases between. The length of the CDR3 is 16 residues. The germline V gene encodes CDR1 SEHNR and CDR2 FQNEAQ (reference sequence). Here the CDR3 reads CASSLGGARSNQPQHF. As DNA, the CDR3 is TGTGCCAGCAGCTTAGGGGGGGCAAGGAGCAATCAGCCCCAGCATTTT. Looking up the rest from reference TRBV7-9 and TRBJ1-5 gives the full variable domain: DTGVSQNPRHKITKRGQNVTFRCDPISEHNRLYWYRQTLGQGPEFLTYFQNEAQLEKSRLLSDRFSAERPKGSFSTLEIQRTEQGDSAMYLCASSLGGARSNQPQHFGDGTRLSIL.

The DNA of the CDR3 is TGTGCCAGCAGTCACCGGGACAGGGACTCCTACAATGAGCAGTTCTTC. Protein: CASSHRDRDSYNEQFF. The chain couples TRBV28 to TRBJ2-1, with 9 bases fitting TRBD1. The CDR3 spans 16 residues. Germline V gene data show CDR1 as MDHEN and CDR2 as SYDVKM. V dropped 5 bases and J dropped 0; count of bases not matched to a gene: 5.